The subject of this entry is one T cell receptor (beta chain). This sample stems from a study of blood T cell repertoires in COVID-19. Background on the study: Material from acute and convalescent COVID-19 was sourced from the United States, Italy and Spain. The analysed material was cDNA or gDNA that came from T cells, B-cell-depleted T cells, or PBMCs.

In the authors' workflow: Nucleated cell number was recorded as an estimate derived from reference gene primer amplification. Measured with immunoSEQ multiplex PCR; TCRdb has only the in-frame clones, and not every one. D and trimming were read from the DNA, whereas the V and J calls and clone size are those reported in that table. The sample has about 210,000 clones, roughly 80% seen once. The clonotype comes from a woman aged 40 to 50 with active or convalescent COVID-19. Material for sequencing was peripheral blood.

CDR3 coding DNA: TGCGCCAGCATGGGGGAGGGTCCTGAAGCTTTCTTT. This encodes CASMGEGPEAFF. V usage is TRBV5-1 and J usage is TRBJ1-1; possibly TRBD1 for D (5 bases). Trimming left V 6 bases short and J 6 bases short, with 12 bases between. Per the germline V gene, CDR1 is SGHRS and CDR2 is YFSETQ. This CDR3 is built from 12 residues.